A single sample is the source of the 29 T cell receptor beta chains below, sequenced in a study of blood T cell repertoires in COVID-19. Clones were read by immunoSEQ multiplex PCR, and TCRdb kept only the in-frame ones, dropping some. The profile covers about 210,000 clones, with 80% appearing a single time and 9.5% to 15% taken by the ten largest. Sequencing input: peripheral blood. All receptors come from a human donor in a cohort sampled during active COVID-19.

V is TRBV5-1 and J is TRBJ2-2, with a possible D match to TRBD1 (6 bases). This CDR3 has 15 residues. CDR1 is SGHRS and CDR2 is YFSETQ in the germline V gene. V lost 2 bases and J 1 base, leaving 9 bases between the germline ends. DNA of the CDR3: TGCGCCAGCAGCTTCGGGACACAGAACACCGGGGAGCTGTTTTTT. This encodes CASSFGTQNTGELFF.

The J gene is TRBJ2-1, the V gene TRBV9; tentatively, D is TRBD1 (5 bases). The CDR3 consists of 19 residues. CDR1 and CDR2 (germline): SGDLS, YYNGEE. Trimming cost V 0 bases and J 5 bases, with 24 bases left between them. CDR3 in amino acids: CASSVGPPTDSATNNEQFF. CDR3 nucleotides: TGTGCCAGCAGCGTAGGTCCCCCTACTGACAGCGCTACTAACAATGAGCAGTTCTTC.

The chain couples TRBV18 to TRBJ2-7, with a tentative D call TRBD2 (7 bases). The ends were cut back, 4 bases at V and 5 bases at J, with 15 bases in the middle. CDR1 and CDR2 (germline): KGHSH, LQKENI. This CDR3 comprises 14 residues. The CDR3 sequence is CASSRSGTSDEQYF. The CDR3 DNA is TGTGCCAGCTCACGGAGCGGGACATCAGACGAGCAGTACTTC.

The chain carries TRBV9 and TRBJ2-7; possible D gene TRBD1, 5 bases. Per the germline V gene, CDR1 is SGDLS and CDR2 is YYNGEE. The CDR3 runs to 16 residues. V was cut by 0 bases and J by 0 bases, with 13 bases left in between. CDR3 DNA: TGTGCCAGCAGCGTAGGGGGTGGGGCAAACTCCTACGAGCAGTACTTC. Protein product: CASSVGGGANSYEQYF.

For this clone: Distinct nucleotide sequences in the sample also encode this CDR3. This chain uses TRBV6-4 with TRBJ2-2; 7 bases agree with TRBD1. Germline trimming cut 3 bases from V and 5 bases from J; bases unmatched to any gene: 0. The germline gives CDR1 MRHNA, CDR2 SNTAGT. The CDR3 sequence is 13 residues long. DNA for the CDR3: TGTGCCAGCAGTGAACAGGGGACCGGGGAGCTGTTTTTT. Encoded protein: CASSEQGTGELFF.

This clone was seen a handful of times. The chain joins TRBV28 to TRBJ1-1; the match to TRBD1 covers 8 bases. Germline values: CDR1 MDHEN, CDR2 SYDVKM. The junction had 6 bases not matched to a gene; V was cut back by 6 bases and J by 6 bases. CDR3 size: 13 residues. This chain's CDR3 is CASRRTGSAEAFF. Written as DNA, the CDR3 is TGTGCCAGCAGAAGGACAGGGTCAGCTGAAGCTTTCTTT.

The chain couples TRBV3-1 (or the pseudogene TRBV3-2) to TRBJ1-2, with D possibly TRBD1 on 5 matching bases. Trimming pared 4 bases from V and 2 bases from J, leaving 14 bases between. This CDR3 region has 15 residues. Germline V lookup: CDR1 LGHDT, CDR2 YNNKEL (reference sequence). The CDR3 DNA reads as TGTGCCAGCAGCCCCATCGACAGACCGAACTATGGCTACACCTTC. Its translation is CASSPIDRPNYGYTF.

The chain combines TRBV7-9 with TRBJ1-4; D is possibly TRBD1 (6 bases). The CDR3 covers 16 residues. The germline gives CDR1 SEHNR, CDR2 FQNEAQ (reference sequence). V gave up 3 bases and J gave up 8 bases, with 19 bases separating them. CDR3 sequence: CASSFSLGAQSEKLFF. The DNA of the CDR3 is TGTGCCAGCAGCTTCTCTTTGGGGGCCCAGTCCGAAAAACTGTTTTTT. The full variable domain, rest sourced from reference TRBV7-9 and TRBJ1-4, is DTGVSQNPRHKITKRGQNVTFRCDPISEHNRLYWYRQTLGQGPEFLTYFQNEAQLEKSRLLSDRFSAERPKGSFSTLEIQRTEQGDSAMYLCASSFSLGAQSEKLFFGSGTQLSVL.

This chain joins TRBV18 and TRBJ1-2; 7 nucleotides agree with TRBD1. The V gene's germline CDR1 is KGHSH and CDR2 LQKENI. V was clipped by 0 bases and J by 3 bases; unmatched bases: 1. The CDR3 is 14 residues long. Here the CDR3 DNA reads TGTGCCAGCTCACCACCCGGGACAGACTATGGCTACACCTTC. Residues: CASSPPGTDYGYTF.

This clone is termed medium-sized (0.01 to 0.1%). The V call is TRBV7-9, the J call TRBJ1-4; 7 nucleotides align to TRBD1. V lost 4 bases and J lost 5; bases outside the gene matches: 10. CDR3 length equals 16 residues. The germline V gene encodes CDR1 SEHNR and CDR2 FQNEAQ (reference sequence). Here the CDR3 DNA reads TGTGCCAGCAGCTGGGGACAGTTGCCCGAGAATGAAAAACTGTTTTTT. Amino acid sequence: CASSWGQLPENEKLFF.

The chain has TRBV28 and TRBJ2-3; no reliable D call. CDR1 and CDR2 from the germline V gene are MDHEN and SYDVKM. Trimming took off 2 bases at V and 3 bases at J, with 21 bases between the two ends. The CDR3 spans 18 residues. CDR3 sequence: CASSLPLLRVPKTDTQYF. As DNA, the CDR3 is TGTGCCAGCAGTTTACCACTACTTCGGGTACCTAAAACAGATACGCAGTATTTT. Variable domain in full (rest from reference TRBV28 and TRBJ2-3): DVKVTQSSRYLVKRTGEKVFLECVQDMDHENMFWYRQDPGLGLRLIYFSYDVKMKEKGDIPEGYSVSREKKERFSLILESASTNQTSMYLCASSLPLLRVPKTDTQYFGPGTRLTVL.

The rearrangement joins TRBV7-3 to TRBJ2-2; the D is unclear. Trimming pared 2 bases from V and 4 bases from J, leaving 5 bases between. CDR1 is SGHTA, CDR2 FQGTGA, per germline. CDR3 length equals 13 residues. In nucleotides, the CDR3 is TGTGCCAGCAGCTTACAGGCCACCGGGGAGCTGTTTTTT. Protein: CASSLQATGELFF.

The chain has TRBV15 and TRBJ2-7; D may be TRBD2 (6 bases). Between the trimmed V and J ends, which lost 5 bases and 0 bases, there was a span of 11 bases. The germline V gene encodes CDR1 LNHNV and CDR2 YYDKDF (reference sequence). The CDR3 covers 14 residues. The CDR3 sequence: CATSGRESSYEQYF. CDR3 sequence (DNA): TGTGCCACCAGCGGCCGGGAGAGCTCCTACGAGCAGTACTTC.

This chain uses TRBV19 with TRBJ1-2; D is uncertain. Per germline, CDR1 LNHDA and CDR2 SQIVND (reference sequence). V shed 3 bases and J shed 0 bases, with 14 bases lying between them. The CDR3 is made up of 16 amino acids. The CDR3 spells CASSITREEANYGYTF. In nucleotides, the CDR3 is TGTGCCAGTAGTATTACCCGGGAGGAGGCTAACTATGGCTACACCTTC.

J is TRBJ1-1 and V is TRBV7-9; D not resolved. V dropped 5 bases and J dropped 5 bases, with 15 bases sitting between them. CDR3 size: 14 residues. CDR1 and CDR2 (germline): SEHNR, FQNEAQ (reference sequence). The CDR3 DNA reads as TGTGCCAGCAGCCCAGCGGGGATTCGGACTGAAGCTTTCTTT. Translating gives CASSPAGIRTEAFF.

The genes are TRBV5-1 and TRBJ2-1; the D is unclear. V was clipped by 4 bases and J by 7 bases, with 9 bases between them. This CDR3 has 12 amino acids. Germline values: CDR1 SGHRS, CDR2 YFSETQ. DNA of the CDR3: TGCGCCAGCAGCCCCGCGGTAAATGAGCAGTTCTTC. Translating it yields CASSPAVNEQFF.

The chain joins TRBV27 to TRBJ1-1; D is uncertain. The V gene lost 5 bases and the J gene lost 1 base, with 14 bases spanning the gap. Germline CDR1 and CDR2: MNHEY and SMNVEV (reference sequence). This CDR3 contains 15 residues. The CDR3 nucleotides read TGTGCCAGCAGTCCGTCGCCACCTAAGAACACTGAAGCTTTCTTT. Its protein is CASSPSPPKNTEAFF.

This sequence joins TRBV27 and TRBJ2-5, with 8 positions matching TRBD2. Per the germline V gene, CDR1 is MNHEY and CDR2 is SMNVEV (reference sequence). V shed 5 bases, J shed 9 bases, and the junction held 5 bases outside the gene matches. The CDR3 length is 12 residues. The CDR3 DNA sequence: TGTGCCAGCAGTGTGTACGGGAGGGCCCAGTACTTC. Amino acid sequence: CASSVYGRAQYF.

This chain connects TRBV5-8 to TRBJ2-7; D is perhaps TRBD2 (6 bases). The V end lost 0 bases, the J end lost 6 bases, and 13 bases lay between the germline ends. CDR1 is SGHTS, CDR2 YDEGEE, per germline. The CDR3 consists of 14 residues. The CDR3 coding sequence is TGTGCCAGCAGCTTGGGGAGGGCTTTCATCGAGCAGTACTTC. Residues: CASSLGRAFIEQYF.

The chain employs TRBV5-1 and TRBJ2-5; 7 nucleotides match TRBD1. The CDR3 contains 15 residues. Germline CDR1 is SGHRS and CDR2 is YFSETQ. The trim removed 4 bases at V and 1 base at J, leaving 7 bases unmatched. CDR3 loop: CASSMTGNGQETQYF. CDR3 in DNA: TGCGCCAGCAGCATGACAGGGAACGGCCAAGAGACCCAGTACTTC.

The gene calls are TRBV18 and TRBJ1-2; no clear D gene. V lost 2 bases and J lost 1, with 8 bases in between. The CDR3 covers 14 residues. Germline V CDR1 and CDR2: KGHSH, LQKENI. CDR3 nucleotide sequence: TGTGCCAGCTCACCAAAGGAGAATAACTATGGCTACACCTTC. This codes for CASSPKENNYGYTF.

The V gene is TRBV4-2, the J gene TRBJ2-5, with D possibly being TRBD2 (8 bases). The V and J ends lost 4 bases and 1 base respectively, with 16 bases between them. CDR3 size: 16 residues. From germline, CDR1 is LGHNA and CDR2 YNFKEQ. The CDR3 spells CASSLDRAGGQETQYF. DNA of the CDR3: TGTGCCAGCAGCCTTGACAGGGCGGGAGGCCAAGAGACCCAGTACTTC.

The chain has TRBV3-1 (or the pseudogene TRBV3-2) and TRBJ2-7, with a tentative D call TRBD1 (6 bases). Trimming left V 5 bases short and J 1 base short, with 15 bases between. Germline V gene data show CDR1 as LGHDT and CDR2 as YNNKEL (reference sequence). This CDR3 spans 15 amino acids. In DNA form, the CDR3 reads TGTGCCAGCAGCAGTCTTTGGCAGGGGTCCTACGAGCAGTACTTC. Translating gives CASSSLWQGSYEQYF.

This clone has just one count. The CDR3 loop reads CASSEIRQFYTF. The CDR3 DNA sequence: TGTGCCAGCAGTGAAATAAGACAGTTCTACACCTTC. The chain links TRBV6-1 to TRBJ1-2; a weak D match, TRBD1 (5 bases). The V end lost 2 bases, the J end lost 10 bases, and 11 bases lay between the germline ends. This CDR3 contains 12 residues. The V gene's germline CDR1 is MNHNS and CDR2 SASEGT.

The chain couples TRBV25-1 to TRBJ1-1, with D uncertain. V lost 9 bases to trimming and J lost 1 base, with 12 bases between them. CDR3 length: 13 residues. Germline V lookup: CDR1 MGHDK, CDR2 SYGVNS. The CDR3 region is CARLGGRNTEAFF. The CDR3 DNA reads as TGTGCCAGATTGGGAGGGAGGAACACTGAAGCTTTCTTT.

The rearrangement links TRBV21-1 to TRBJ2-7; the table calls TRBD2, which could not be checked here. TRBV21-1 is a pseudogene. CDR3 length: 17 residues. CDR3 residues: CASSRTGTSGSSYEQYF. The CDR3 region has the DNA TGTGCCAGCAGCCGAACCGGGACTAGCGGTAGCTCCTACGAGCAGTACTTC.

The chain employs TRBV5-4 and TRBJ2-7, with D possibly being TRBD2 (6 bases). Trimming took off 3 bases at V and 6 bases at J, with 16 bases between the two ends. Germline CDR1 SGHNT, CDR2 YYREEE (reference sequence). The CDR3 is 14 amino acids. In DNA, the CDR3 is TGTGCCAGCAGCTGGGGGGACGGGAAGGGCGAGCAGTACTTC. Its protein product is CASSWGDGKGEQYF.

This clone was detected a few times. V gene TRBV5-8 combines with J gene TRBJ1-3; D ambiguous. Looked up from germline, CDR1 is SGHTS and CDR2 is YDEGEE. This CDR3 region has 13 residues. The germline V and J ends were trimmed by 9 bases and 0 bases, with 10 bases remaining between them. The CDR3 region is CATRVLSGNTIYF. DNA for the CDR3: TGTGCCACGCGGGTTCTCTCTGGAAACACCATATATTTT.

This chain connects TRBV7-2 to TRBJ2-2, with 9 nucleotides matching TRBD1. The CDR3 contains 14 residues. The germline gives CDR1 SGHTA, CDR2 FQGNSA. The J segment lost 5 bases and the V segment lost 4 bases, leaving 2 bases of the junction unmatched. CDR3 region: CASSWTGETGELFF. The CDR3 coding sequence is TGTGCCAGCAGCTGGACAGGGGAGACCGGGGAGCTGTTTTTT.